This TCR beta chain emerged from a study of human T cells and chemical hapten exposure. As originally analysed: Samples contained a median of roughly 93,000 TCRs, with a range of about 23,224 to 700,000. TCRdb passed the RACE reads through MiXCR, listing each CDR3 protein once. TCRdb's processing, not the authors' own work, is the source of the V and J calls. The sample yields 370,000 or so distinct CDR3 sequences, about 4.8% seen once. Trimming cost V 3 bases and J 2 bases, with 5 bases left between them. This CDR3 region has 12 residues. Germline V gene data show CDR1 as SGHNT and CDR2 as YYREEE (reference sequence). This clonotype was observed at least ten times. This sample's time point: patch test 1, 2 weeks after DPC sensitization. As for treatment: therapeutic diphenylcyclopropenone sensitization with weekly scalp DPC.

This sequence was found in a woman between 45 and 60 years old with alopecia areata. Some clones in this sample may be carry-over from other donors' samples. The sequencing used whole blood, collected in connection with sensitization to the hapten diphenylcyclopropenone (DPC). V is TRBV5-4 and J is TRBJ1-1; D call uncertain. CDR3 DNA sequence: TGTGCCAGCAGCTCACAAAACACTGAAGCTTTCTTT. Its protein product is CASSSQNTEAFF. Using reference TRBV5-4 and TRBJ1-1 for the parts outside the CDR3, the full variable domain is ETGVTQSPTHLIKTRGQQVTLRCSSQSGHNTVSWYQQALGQGPQFIFQYYREEENGRGNFPPRFSGLQFPNYSSELNVNALELDDSALYLCASSSQNTEAFFGQGTRLTVV.